The TCR beta chain under discussion was sequenced for a study of blood T cell repertoires in COVID-19 (TCRdb year 2020). Notes on the research overall: Samples from collaborators originated in the United States, Italy and Spain and spanned both the acute and convalescent phases of COVID-19. The dataset comprised deeply sampled blood TCRbeta repertoires from subjects exposed to, actively infected with, or recovered from COVID-19. The samples were drawn from the first 160 participants of the ongoing ImmuneRACE study and from more than 1,000 subjects provided by 6 global collaborators. HLA class I and class II types, where available, came from metadata supplied by the sample provider rather than from assay-based typing. The sample metadata nearly always contained a de-identified subject ID, COVID-19 status, age in years and sex. The prospective study material was composed of cDNA or gDNA derived from T cells, B-cell-depleted T cells, or PBMCs. The repertoires were made available in a free public database intended to serve as a resource for research on the immune response to SARS-CoV-2. On the study overall, not on this receptor specifically: The quantity of clinical and demographic metadata differed by source and by participant and was supplied without curation.

The collaborating institutions used their own protocols to collect whole blood in K2EDTA tubes. Collaborator samples were shipped for TCRbeta analysis as frozen whole blood, isolated PBMCs, or DNA extracted from either sample type. Via the germline V gene, CDR1 is SNHLY and CDR2 FYNNEI. Cut back by 2 bases and 0 bases, the V and J ends lie 5 bases apart. Measured from the cysteine to the phenylalanine, the CDR3 is 15 residues long. The sequence is cut down to CDR3 DNA, 45 bases in frame from base 1. TCRbeta CDR3 regions were amplified from genomic DNA using the immunoSEQ Assay, a bias-controlled multiplex PCR. In the paper's pipeline: The number of nucleated cells in each sample was estimated by amplification of reference gene primers within the assay. To quantify the absolute abundance of each unique TCRbeta CDR3 rearrangement, sequence reads were collapsed and filtered. Productive Simpson clonality was computed per sample as the square root of Simpson's diversity index over productive rearrangements. The source is immuneACCESS, and TCRdb retained only in-frame sequences with V and J called. Part of the clones is not carried over; for the studies checked, unresolved V genes explain less than half of this, and the remainder is unexplained. V and J calls and clone size are copied from that table; D and trimming were computed from the DNA. This sample is represented by more than 110,000 clones; 85% to 90% of them were singletons. 4.3% of the sample is in the top ten clones.

A remark on this clone: Its antigen remains unidentified. No per-base quality is available; no much larger clone lies one base away.

Sequenced: peripheral blood. The sequence is built from TRBV2 and TRBJ2-6, with an unclear D gene assignment. The receptor comes from a woman in her forties with acute or convalescent COVID-19. CDR3 reads: CASSERPSGANVLTF. At the DNA level, the sequence is TGTGCCAGCAGTGAACGTCCCTCTGGGGCCAACGTCCTGACTTTC.